The 24 T cell receptor beta chains listed next were all sequenced from one sample in a study of patients and donors after allogeneic stem cell transplantation (dated by TCRdb to about 2020). The library was generated by RT-PCR. Sequencing used a NextSeq 550. TCRdb reran the public reads through fastp at Q25 and MiXCR, keeping productive beta chains. Every distinct CDR3 protein forms one entry, paired with its most common genes and DNA. Across this sample there are 100,000 to 130,000 distinct CDR3 sequences, with less than 45% seen only once. The ten most abundant clones make up 27% of the sample. Sequenced input: blood, either unsorted or a sorted T cell fraction (not recorded which). The source is a human donor who was either an allogeneic HSCT recipient or a stem cell or donor lymphocyte infusion donor (not recorded which). It is not recorded whose cells these are; they may come from a transplant donor.

In its sample, this clonotype was seen a few times. The V and J genes are TRBV4-3 and TRBJ2-1; D gene ambiguous. Germline lookup yields CDR1 LGHNA and CDR2 YSLEER. The CDR3 is 15 amino acids. V was cut by 3 bases and J by 6 bases, with 15 bases left in between. CDR3 nucleotides: TGCGCCAGCAGCCACCAACGGGCGACCCTCAATGAGCAGTTCTTC. Translating it yields CASSHQRATLNEQFF.

A few counts support this clonotype. The rearrangement uses TRBV29-1 and TRBJ2-3; D unresolved. V dropped 4 bases and J dropped 1 base, with 12 bases sitting between them. CDR1 and CDR2 from the germline V gene are SQVTM and ANQGSEA. The CDR3 consists of 14 residues. In DNA form, the CDR3 reads TGCAGCGTTGCGTCGTGGCCCGGCACAGATACGCAGTATTTT. Its translation: CSVASWPGTDTQYF.

This clonotype was detected only a few times. This sequence joins TRBV28 and TRBJ2-7; 12 bases map to TRBD2. Trimming took 9 bases from V and 9 from J; bases not matched to a gene: 9. Germline V CDR1 and CDR2: MDHEN, SYDVKM. The CDR3 runs 13 residues. CDR3 sequence: CASPGLAGVGQYF. CDR3 nucleotides: TGTGCCAGTCCGGGACTAGCGGGCGTCGGGCAGTACTTC. Full variable domain (missing parts from reference TRBV28 and TRBJ2-7): DVKVTQSSRYLVKRTGEKVFLECVQDMDHENMFWYRQDPGLGLRLIYFSYDVKMKEKGDIPEGYSVSREKKERFSLILESASTNQTSMYLCASPGLAGVGQYFGPGTRLTVT.

This clonotype was recorded at least ten times. This chain uses TRBV12-3 or TRBV12-4 with TRBJ1-5; 8 bases agree with TRBD1. V shed 0 bases and J 3 bases; nucleotides not matched to a gene: 4. The CDR3 extends over 16 amino acids. CDR3 nucleotide sequence: TGTGCCAGCAGTTTAGCTGGGACAGGACCCAATCAGCCCCAGCATTTT. Its translation is CASSLAGTGPNQPQHF.

The V and J genes are TRBV7-2 and TRBJ1-2, with D maybe TRBD1 (5 bases). V gave up 6 bases and J gave up 4 bases, with 12 bases separating them. From germline, CDR1 is SGHTA and CDR2 FQGNSA. The CDR3 has 13 amino acids. CDR3 bases: TGTGCCAGCAGTAATAGACAGAGCTATGGCTACACCTTC. Protein product: CASSNRQSYGYTF.

In this sample, this clonotype turned up a few times. The chain has TRBV2 and TRBJ2-2; D remains ambiguous. Germline CDR1 reads SNHLY; CDR2 reads FYNNEI. Trimming took 6 bases from V and 0 from J, leaving 5 bases between them. The CDR3 consists of 13 residues. In nucleotides, the CDR3 is TGTGCCAGCAGGGTTTCGAACACCGGGGAGCTGTTTTTT. This sequence encodes CASRVSNTGELFF.

The CDR3 loop is CASSWGRPQETQYF. CDR3 nucleotides: TGTGCCAGCAGCTGGGGACGGCCACAAGAGACCCAGTACTTC. V gene TRBV5-5 combines with J gene TRBJ2-5; D possibly uses TRBD1 or TRBD2 (5 bases each). Per the germline V gene, CDR1 is SGHKS and CDR2 is YYEKEE (reference sequence). V lost 3 bases and J lost 2, with 11 bases in between. The length of the CDR3 is 14 residues.

This clonotype was detected only once. The V gene is TRBV7-2, the J gene TRBJ2-5, with 11 bases identical to TRBD2. Germline V CDR1 and CDR2: SGHTA, FQGNSA. J was trimmed by 4 bases and V by 5 bases; bases with no gene match: 6. This CDR3 has 15 amino acids. The CDR3 nucleotides are TGTGCCAGCAGCCCACTAGCGGGGGTTGGAGAGACCCAGTACTTC. It is translated as CASSPLAGVGETQYF.

This clonotype has only a few counts. The chain has TRBV7-9 and TRBJ2-7; 7 bases line up with TRBD2. The CDR3 contains 16 residues. The V and J ends lost 0 bases and 3 bases, in that order; junction bases with no gene match: 8. Per germline, CDR1 SEHNR and CDR2 FQNEAQ (reference sequence). CDR3 DNA: TGTGCCAGCAGCTTAGCTCCGACTAGCAGAAGCTACGAGCAGTACTTC. It specifies CASSLAPTSRSYEQYF. The full variable domain, rest sourced from reference TRBV7-9 and TRBJ2-7, is DTGVSQNPRHKITKRGQNVTFRCDPISEHNRLYWYRQTLGQGPEFLTYFQNEAQLEKSRLLSDRFSAERPKGSFSTLEIQRTEQGDSAMYLCASSLAPTSRSYEQYFGPGTRLTVT.

The genes are TRBV29-1 and TRBJ2-1; 8 nucleotides align to TRBD1. V lost 3 bases and J lost 1; bases outside the gene matches: 2. The CDR3 spans 14 residues. CDR1 and CDR2 (germline): SQVTM, ANQGSEA. CDR3: CSVETGDSYNEQFF. The CDR3 bases are TGCAGCGTTGAGACAGGGGATTCCTACAATGAGCAGTTCTTC.

This clonotype appeared a few times. This chain connects TRBV20-1 to TRBJ1-5, with D tentatively TRBD1 (6 bases). Per germline, CDR1 DFQATT and CDR2 SNEGSKA (reference sequence). The CDR3 is 13 residues long. In DNA form, the CDR3 reads TGCAGCGCCCGACAGGACGGCAATCAGCCCCAGCATTTT. This sequence encodes CSARQDGNQPQHF.

This clonotype was detected a few times. The J gene is TRBJ1-5, the V gene TRBV12-3 or TRBV12-4; 10 bases fit TRBD1. The CDR3 has 16 residues. Trimming at V came to 5 bases and at J to 0 bases, leaving 4 bases not matched to a gene. CDR3 sequence reads: CASSADRGHSNQPQHF. The CDR3 nucleotides are TGTGCCAGCAGTGCTGACAGGGGGCATAGCAATCAGCCCCAGCATTTT.

The chain recombines TRBV7-9 with TRBJ1-1; possibly TRBD1 for D (6 bases). The ends were cut back, 5 bases at V and 5 bases at J, with 18 bases in the middle. Per germline, CDR1 SEHNR and CDR2 FQNEAQ (reference sequence). This CDR3 is 15 amino acids long. The CDR3 sequence: CASSQVLQGGTEAFF. CDR3 bases: TGTGCCAGCAGCCAAGTCCTCCAAGGGGGGACTGAAGCTTTCTTT.

This clonotype occurred a few times. The rearrangement links TRBV11-2 to TRBJ2-1, with 7 bases that match TRBD2. Germline V CDR1 and CDR2: SGHAT, FQNNGV. Trimming at V came to 3 bases and at J to 9 bases, leaving 11 bases not matched to a gene. The length of the CDR3 is 15 residues. The CDR3 sequence is CASSLGGSLSGEQFF. The CDR3 nucleotides read TGTGCCAGCAGCTTGGGGGGGAGTCTCTCCGGTGAGCAGTTCTTC.

This clonotype was seen only a few times. The chain carries TRBV20-1 and TRBJ1-2, with 9 nucleotides matching TRBD1. V trimming: 0 bases; J trimming: 5 bases; junction bases outside the gene matches: 10. This CDR3 region has 16 residues. Germline-derived CDR1 and CDR2 are DFQATT and SNEGSKA (reference sequence). The DNA for the CDR3 is TGCAGTGCTAGAGAGAGGCACAGGGGGCGCCTGTATGGCTACACCTTC. Amino acids: CSARERHRGRLYGYTF.

This clonotype came up a few times. CDR3 sequence (DNA): TGTGCCAGCAGTTACTCGGATAGGGCCCGTCTCACCTTC. Translated: CASSYSDRARLTF. The V call is TRBV6-5, the J call TRBJ1-2, with no clear D. The CDR3 totals 13 residues. Germline V gene lookup returns CDR1 MNHEY and CDR2 SVGAGI. V was clipped by 0 bases and J by 13 bases, with 15 bases between them.

The chain recombines TRBV6-5 with TRBJ2-1; a possible D gene is TRBD2 (6 bases). V lost 0 bases and J lost 10, with 10 bases in between. The CDR3 has 13 residues. Germline V gene lookup returns CDR1 MNHEY and CDR2 SVGAGI. The DNA of the CDR3 is TGTGCCAGCAGTTACTCAGATCTAGCGGAGCAGTTCTTC. As protein: CASSYSDLAEQFF.

This clonotype rates as medium-sized. The genes are TRBV7-9 and TRBJ2-5; D call uncertain. CDR1 and CDR2 from the germline V gene are SEHNR and FQNEAQ (reference sequence). This CDR3 contains 14 residues. V was trimmed by 1 base and J by 0 bases, leaving 6 bases between them. The CDR3 here is CASSLVLYQETQYF. In DNA form, the CDR3 reads TGTGCCAGCAGCTTAGTCTTGTACCAAGAGACCCAGTACTTC.

This clonotype has more than one count but fewer than ten. The V gene is TRBV29-1, the J gene TRBJ2-2; D is uncertain. The V gene lost 4 bases and the J gene lost 0 bases, with 6 bases spanning the gap. CDR1 and CDR2 from the germline V gene are SQVTM and ANQGSEA. The CDR3 runs to 13 residues. The CDR3 nucleotides read TGCAGCGTTGTACCCGCGAACACCGGGGAGCTGTTTTTT. Protein: CSVVPANTGELFF.

The gene calls are TRBV29-1 and TRBJ2-7, with D tentatively TRBD2 (6 bases). Germline assignment: CDR1 SQVTM and CDR2 ANQGSEA. This CDR3 region has 14 residues. Trimming stripped 7 bases from V and 4 bases from J, with 20 bases between. The CDR3 here is CSAEDTSGGYEQYF. In DNA, the CDR3 is TGCAGCGCCGAGGACACCTCAGGAGGGTACGAGCAGTACTTC.

The chain has TRBV4-3 and TRBJ1-5; D remains ambiguous. The CDR3 contains 15 residues. The V gene's germline CDR1 is LGHNA and CDR2 YSLEER. Trimming pared 0 bases from V and 3 bases from J, leaving 9 bases between. Written as DNA, the CDR3 is TGCGCCAGCAGCCAAGAATACGGCCCCAATCAGCCCCAGCATTTT. It translates to CASSQEYGPNQPQHF.

This clonotype appeared many times. This chain joins TRBV4-2 and TRBJ1-3; D is uncertain. With 4 bases removed from V and 4 bases from J, the gap between germline ends came to 5 bases. The CDR3 is made up of 12 amino acids. Germline CDR1 is LGHNA and CDR2 is YNFKEQ. The CDR3 DNA sequence: TGTGCCAGCAGCCGAGACGGAAACACCATATATTTT. Its translation is CASSRDGNTIYF.

The table lists this clonotype with a few counts. This chain connects TRBV28 to TRBJ1-6; possible D gene TRBD1, 6 bases. Per the germline V gene, CDR1 is MDHEN and CDR2 is SYDVKM. V lost 6 bases and J lost 0, with 12 bases in between. The CDR3 sequence is 16 residues long. The CDR3 nucleotides read TGTGCCAGCAGGGGGGGGGACACCTCCTATAATTCACCCCTCCACTTT. It encodes CASRGGDTSYNSPLHF.

This chain connects TRBV7-2 to TRBJ1-4, with 8 bases identical to TRBD1. The CDR3 is made up of 13 amino acids. Trimming took 5 bases from V and 8 from J; bases not matched to a gene: 4. Germline V gene data show CDR1 as SGHTA and CDR2 as FQGNSA. CDR3: CASSRDRTEKLFF. The CDR3, as DNA: TGTGCCAGCAGCCGGGACAGGACCGAAAAACTGTTTTTT.